This T cell receptor beta chain was found in a study of OX40 agonist ivuxolimab in advanced cancers. Study-level information: Cancers in dose escalation were hepatocellular, melanoma, renal cell and head and neck.

As to this clone: Its cognate antigen is unknown.

Findings and limits, study-wide: Expanded clones belonging to CD8+ T cells outnumbered, on average, those of CD4+.

V dropped 3 bases and J dropped 5 bases, with 16 bases sitting between them. Germline V CDR1 and CDR2: MNHEY, SMNVEV (reference sequence). CDR3 size: 15 residues. Assay: immunoSEQ multiplex PCR; the TCRdb copy retains only in-frame clones and omits some. This sample has around 79,000 clones; more than 85% occur once, and the top ten carry about 9.1%. J is TRBJ2-5 and V is TRBV27; no reliable D call. This TCR derives from an adult with an advanced solid tumor such as melanoma, head and neck, liver or kidney cancer. The sample was CD4+ or CD8+ T cells sorted from blood, taken in a trial of the OX40 agonist ivuxolimab. CDR3 DNA: TGTGCCAGCAGTTTTGCGCCCCTTCTCCGGGAGACCCAGTACTTC. Amino acids: CASSFAPLLRETQYF.